The rows below give T cell receptor beta chains drawn from one sample of a study of cytomegalovirus exposure and HLA in healthy donors. Using immunoSEQ multiplex PCR, the repertoire was profiled, and TCRdb retains in-frame clones only, with some absent. This sample has roughly 160,000 clones, with around 77% found just once. The material sequenced was PBMCs. The receptors originated from a man aged 55 to 69 in good health and CMV-seronegative. CDR3s include the opening cysteine and the closing phenylalanine or tryptophan. A D gene is named only where the DNA matches it firmly. The listing skips clone size in some rows; elsewhere it reads once, few, many or a size class.

abundance: NA; v_gene: TRBV2; d_gene: TRBD1; len: 13; j_gene: TRBJ2-7; CDR3nt: TGTGCCAGCAGCCCCGACAGGGTCAACGAGCAGTACTTC; CDR3aa: CASSPDRVNEQYF
abundance: NA; v_gene: TRBV5-1; d_gene: NA; len: 14; j_gene: TRBJ1-5; CDR3nt: TGCGCCAGCAGCTTGGCAGGGGCGGGCCAGCCCCAGCATTTT; CDR3aa: CASSLAGAGQPQHF
abundance: NA; v_gene: TRBV5-1; d_gene: TRBD1; len: 14; j_gene: TRBJ1-2; CDR3nt: TGCGCCAGCAGTCCTCGGACAGGGAACTATGGCTACACCTTC; CDR3aa: CASSPRTGNYGYTF
abundance: NA; v_gene: TRBV27; d_gene: NA; len: 13; j_gene: TRBJ2-7; CDR3nt: TGTGCCAGCAGAGCAGGAGGAGGGCGCGAGCAGTACTTC; CDR3aa: CASRAGGGREQYF
abundance: few; v_gene: TRBV5-5; d_gene: TRBD1; len: 15; j_gene: TRBJ1-2; CDR3nt: TGTGCCAGCAGCTTGGAGACAGGGGCCCCCTATGGCTACACCTTC; CDR3aa: CASSLETGAPYGYTF
abundance: NA; v_gene: TRBV2; d_gene: TRBD1; len: 18; j_gene: TRBJ2-7; CDR3nt: TGTGCCAGCAGTGAAACCCACCCGACAGGGGCCCTCTCCTACGAGCAGTACTTC; CDR3aa: CASSETHPTGALSYEQYF
abundance: NA; v_gene: TRBV4-3; d_gene: NA; len: 16; j_gene: TRBJ2-3; CDR3nt: TGCGCCAGCAGCCGACTTAGCGACCCTAGCACAGATACGCAGTATTTT; CDR3aa: CASSRLSDPSTDTQYF
abundance: NA; v_gene: TRBV4-3; d_gene: TRBD1; len: 14; j_gene: TRBJ2-7; CDR3nt: TGCGCCAGCAGCCGGTTCCGGGACAGCTACGAGCAGTACTTC; CDR3aa: CASSRFRDSYEQYF
abundance: NA; v_gene: TRBV5-5; d_gene: TRBD1; len: 14; j_gene: TRBJ2-5; CDR3nt: TGTGCCAGCAGCATGGGACAGGGGGTGGAGACCCAGTACTTC; CDR3aa: CASSMGQGVETQYF
abundance: NA; v_gene: TRBV7-9; d_gene: TRBD1; len: 19; j_gene: TRBJ1-2; CDR3nt: TGTTCCAGCAGCTTCATACCGGGACAGGGGGCAGCAACGATATTTGGCTACACCTTC; CDR3aa: CSSSFIPGQGAATIFGYTF
abundance: NA; v_gene: TRBV11-2; d_gene: TRBD2; len: 16; j_gene: TRBJ2-5; CDR3nt: TGTGCCAGCAGCTTAGGTTCTCCGGCGGGGGGCGAGACCCAGTACTTC; CDR3aa: CASSLGSPAGGETQYF
abundance: NA; v_gene: TRBV7-2; d_gene: NA; len: 16; j_gene: TRBJ1-3; CDR3nt: TGTGCCAGCAGCTTAGAGGCAGGAAACTCTGGAAACACCATATATTTT; CDR3aa: CASSLEAGNSGNTIYF
abundance: NA; v_gene: TRBV6-1; d_gene: TRBD2; len: 16; j_gene: TRBJ2-7; CDR3nt: TGTGCCAGCAGTGAGAGGACTAGCGGGGGGGCCTACGAGCAGTACTTC; CDR3aa: CASSERTSGGAYEQYF
abundance: NA; v_gene: TRBV11-3; d_gene: TRBD2; len: 16; j_gene: TRBJ2-7; CDR3nt: TGTGCCCCCCAACCCGGGGGGGGGCCGAGCTCCTACGAGCAGTACTTC; CDR3aa: CAPQPGGGPSSYEQYF
abundance: NA; v_gene: TRBV19; d_gene: NA; len: 16; j_gene: TRBJ2-3; CDR3nt: TGTGCCAGTAGTATCTGGAGCGGAACTAGCACAGATACGCAGTATTTT; CDR3aa: CASSIWSGTSTDTQYF
abundance: NA; v_gene: TRBV5-3; d_gene: TRBD1; len: 17; j_gene: TRBJ2-5; CDR3nt: TGTGCCAGAAGCCCGTCCCTAACCGCAGGGGGCTCGGAGACCCAGTACTTC; CDR3aa: CARSPSLTAGGSETQYF
abundance: few; v_gene: TRBV7-2; d_gene: NA; len: 14; j_gene: TRBJ2-7; CDR3nt: TGTGCCAGCAGCTTAGCCCAACAGGACTACGAGCAGTACTTC; CDR3aa: CASSLAQQDYEQYF
abundance: NA; v_gene: TRBV11-3; d_gene: TRBD2; len: 16; j_gene: TRBJ2-1; CDR3nt: TGTGCCAGCAGCAGGGGAGGAACTAGCGGGGACAATGAGCAGTTCTTC; CDR3aa: CASSRGGTSGDNEQFF
abundance: NA; v_gene: TRBV28; d_gene: TRBD1; len: 15; j_gene: TRBJ1-4; CDR3nt: TGTGCCAGCAGCGGTCCGGGACAGGGGGCCGAAAAACTGTTTTTT; CDR3aa: CASSGPGQGAEKLFF
abundance: NA; v_gene: TRBV6-6; d_gene: TRBD2; len: 16; j_gene: TRBJ2-7; CDR3nt: TGTGCCAGCAGTCCGTATAGCGGGCCGACCTCCTACGAGCAGTACTTC; CDR3aa: CASSPYSGPTSYEQYF
abundance: NA; v_gene: TRBV30; d_gene: NA; len: 13; j_gene: TRBJ2-5; CDR3nt: TGTGCCTGGAGAGTCAAGGGGGGGGAGACCCAGTACTTC; CDR3aa: CAWRVKGGETQYF
abundance: NA; v_gene: TRBV15; d_gene: TRBD2; len: 18; j_gene: TRBJ2-5; CDR3nt: TGTGCCACCAGCAGAGATTCCGGGACTAGCGACCCCCAAGAGACCCAGTACTTC; CDR3aa: CATSRDSGTSDPQETQYF
abundance: NA; v_gene: TRBV4-3; d_gene: TRBD1; len: 14; j_gene: TRBJ1-2; CDR3nt: TGCGCCAGCAGCCACTCGACAGGGGACTATGGCTACACCTTC; CDR3aa: CASSHSTGDYGYTF
abundance: NA; v_gene: TRBV7-9; d_gene: NA; len: 14; j_gene: TRBJ2-7; CDR3nt: TGTGCCAGCAGCTTAACACGGGGTCCCTACGAGCAGTACTTC; CDR3aa: CASSLTRGPYEQYF
abundance: once; v_gene: TRBV7-9; d_gene: TRBD2; len: 17; j_gene: TRBJ2-5; CDR3nt: TGTGCCAGCAGCTCCTTAAGGGCGGGAGCGGTCCAAGAGACCCAGTACTTC; CDR3aa: CASSSLRAGAVQETQYF
abundance: NA; v_gene: TRBV7-6; d_gene: TRBD2; len: 18; j_gene: TRBJ2-2; CDR3nt: TGTGCCAGCAGCTTCCAGACTAGCGGGGGGCCAAACACCGGGGAGCTGTTTTTT; CDR3aa: CASSFQTSGGPNTGELFF